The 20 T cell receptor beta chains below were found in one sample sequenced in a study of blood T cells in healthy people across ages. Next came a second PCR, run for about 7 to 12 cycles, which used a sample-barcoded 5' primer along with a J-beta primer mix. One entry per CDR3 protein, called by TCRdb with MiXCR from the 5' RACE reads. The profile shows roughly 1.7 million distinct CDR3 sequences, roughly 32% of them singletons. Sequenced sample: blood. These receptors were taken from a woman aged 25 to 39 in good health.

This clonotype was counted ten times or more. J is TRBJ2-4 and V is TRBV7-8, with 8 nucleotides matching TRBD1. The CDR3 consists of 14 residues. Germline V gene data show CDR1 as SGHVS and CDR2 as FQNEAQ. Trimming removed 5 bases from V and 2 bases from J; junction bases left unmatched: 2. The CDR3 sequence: CASSPGGSKNIQYF. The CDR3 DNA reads TGTGCCAGCAGCCCAGGGGGCTCCAAAAACATTCAGTACTTC.

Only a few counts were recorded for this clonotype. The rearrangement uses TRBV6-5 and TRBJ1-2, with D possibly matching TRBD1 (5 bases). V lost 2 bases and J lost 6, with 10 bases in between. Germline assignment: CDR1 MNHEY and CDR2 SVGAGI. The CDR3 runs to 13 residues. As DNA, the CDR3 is TGTGCCAGCAGTTACGGTCAGGGAAATGGCTACACCTTC. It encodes CASSYGQGNGYTF.

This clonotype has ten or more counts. The CDR3: CSASGAPGTAGNTIYF. For the CDR3, the DNA is TGCAGTGCTAGTGGTGCCCCCGGGACGGCTGGAAACACCATATATTTT. The chain carries TRBV20-1 and TRBJ1-3, with TRBD1 as a possible D gene (5 bases). With 3 bases removed from V and 2 bases from J, the gap between germline ends came to 17 bases. The CDR3 covers 16 residues. The germline V gene encodes CDR1 DFQATT and CDR2 SNEGSKA (reference sequence).

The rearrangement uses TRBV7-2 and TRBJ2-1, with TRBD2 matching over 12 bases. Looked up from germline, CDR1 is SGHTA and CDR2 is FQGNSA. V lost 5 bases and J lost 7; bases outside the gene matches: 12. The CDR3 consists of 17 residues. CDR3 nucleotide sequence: TGTGCCAGCAGCCCTCGACTAGCGGGAGAAGCGGGAAATGAGCAGTTCTTC. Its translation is CASSPRLAGEAGNEQFF.

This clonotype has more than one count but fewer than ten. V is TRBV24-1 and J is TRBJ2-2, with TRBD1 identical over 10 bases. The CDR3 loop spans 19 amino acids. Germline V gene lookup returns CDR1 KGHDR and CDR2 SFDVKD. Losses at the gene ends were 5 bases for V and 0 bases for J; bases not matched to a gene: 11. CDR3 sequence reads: CATSAMTGGLKANTGELFF. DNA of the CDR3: TGTGCCACCAGTGCCATGACAGGGGGCTTGAAGGCGAACACCGGGGAGCTGTTTTTT.

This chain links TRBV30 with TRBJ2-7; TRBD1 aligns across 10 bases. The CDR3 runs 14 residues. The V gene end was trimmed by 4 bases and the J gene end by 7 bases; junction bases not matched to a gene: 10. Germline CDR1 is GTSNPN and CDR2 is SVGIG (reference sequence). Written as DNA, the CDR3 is TGTGCCTGGAATTCCGGGACAGGGGACGAAGAGCAGTACTTC. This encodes CAWNSGTGDEEQYF.

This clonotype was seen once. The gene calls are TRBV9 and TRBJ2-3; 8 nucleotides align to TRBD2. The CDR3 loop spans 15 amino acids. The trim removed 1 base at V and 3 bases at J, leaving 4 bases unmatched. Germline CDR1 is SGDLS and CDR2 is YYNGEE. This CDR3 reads CASSVFLAGTDTQYF. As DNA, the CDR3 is TGTGCCAGCAGCGTATTTTTAGCGGGGACAGATACGCAGTATTTT. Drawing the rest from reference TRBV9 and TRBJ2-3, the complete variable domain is DSGVTQTPKHLITATGQRVTLRCSPRSGDLSVYWYQQSLDQGLQFLIQYYNGEERAKGNILERFSAQQFPDLHSELNLSSLELGDSALYFCASSVFLAGTDTQYFGPGTRLTVL.

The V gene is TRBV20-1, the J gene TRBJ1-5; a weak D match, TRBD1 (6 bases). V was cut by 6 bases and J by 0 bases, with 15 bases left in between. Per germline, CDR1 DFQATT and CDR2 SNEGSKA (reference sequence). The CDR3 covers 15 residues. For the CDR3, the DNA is TGCAGTGCAGGGGGGGGGGTCTATAGCAATCAGCCCCAGCATTTT. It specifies CSAGGGVYSNQPQHF.

CDR3 sequence (DNA): TGTGCCAGCAGCACTGCTAGACAGGACTCCTACAATGAGCAGTTCTTC. Encoded protein: CASSTARQDSYNEQFF. V and J are TRBV7-9 and TRBJ2-1, with D possibly TRBD1 on 6 matching bases. This CDR3 is 16 amino acids long. V dropped 5 bases and J dropped 0 bases, with 14 bases sitting between them. CDR1 is SEHNR and CDR2 is FQNEAQ in the germline V gene (reference sequence).

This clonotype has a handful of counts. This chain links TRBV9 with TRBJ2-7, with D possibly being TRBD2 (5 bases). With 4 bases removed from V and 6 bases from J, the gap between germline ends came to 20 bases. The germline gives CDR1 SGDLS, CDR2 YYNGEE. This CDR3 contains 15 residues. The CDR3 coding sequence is TGTGCCAGCAGCCCAAGGATAGCGAGCGGTTTCGAGCAGTACTTC. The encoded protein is CASSPRIASGFEQYF.

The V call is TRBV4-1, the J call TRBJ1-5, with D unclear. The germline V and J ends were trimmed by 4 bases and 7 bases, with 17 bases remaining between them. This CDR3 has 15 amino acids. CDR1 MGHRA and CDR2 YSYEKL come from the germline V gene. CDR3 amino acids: CASSPLLGIDQPQHF. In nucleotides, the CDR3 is TGCGCCAGCAGCCCCTTGTTAGGGATTGACCAGCCCCAGCATTTT.

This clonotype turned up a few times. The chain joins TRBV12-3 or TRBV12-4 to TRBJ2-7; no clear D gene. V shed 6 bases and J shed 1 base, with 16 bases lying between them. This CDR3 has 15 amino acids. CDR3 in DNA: TGTGCCAGCAGCCCAAGGAACGGGCTTTCCTACGAGCAGTACTTC. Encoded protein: CASSPRNGLSYEQYF.

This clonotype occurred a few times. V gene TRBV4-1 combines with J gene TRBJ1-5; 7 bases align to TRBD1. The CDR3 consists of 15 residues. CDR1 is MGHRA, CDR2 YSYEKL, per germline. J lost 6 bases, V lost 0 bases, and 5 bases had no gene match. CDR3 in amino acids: CASSQDQGVGQPQHF. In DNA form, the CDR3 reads TGCGCCAGCAGCCAAGATCAGGGGGTGGGTCAGCCCCAGCATTTT.

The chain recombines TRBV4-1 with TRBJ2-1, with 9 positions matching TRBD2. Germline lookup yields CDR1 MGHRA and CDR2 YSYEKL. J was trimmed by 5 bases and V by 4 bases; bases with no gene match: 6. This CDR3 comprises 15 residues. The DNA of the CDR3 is TGCGCCAGCAGCCCCCGGGGACTAGCCCACAATGAGCAGTTCTTC. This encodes CASSPRGLAHNEQFF.

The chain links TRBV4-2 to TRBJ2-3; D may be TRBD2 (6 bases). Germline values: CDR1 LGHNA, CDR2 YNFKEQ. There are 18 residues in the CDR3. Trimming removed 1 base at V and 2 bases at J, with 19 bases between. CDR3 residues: CASSQGTRLGAYTDTQYF. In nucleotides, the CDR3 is TGTGCCAGCAGCCAAGGAACAAGACTAGGGGCCTACACAGATACGCAGTATTTT.

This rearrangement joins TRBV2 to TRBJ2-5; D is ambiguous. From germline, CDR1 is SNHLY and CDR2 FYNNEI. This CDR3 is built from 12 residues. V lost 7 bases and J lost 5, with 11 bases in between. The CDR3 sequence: CASIDEEETQYF. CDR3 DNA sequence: TGTGCCAGCATTGACGAAGAGGAGACCCAGTACTTC.

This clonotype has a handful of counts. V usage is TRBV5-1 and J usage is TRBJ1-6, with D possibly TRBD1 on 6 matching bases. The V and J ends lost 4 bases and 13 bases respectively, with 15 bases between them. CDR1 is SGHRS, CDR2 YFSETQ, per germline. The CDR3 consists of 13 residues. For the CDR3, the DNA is TGCGCCAGCAGCCTAAGACAGGAGGGCCCCCTCCACTTT. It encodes CASSLRQEGPLHF. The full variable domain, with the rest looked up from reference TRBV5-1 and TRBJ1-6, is KAGVTQTPRYLIKTRGQQVTLSCSPISGHRSVSWYQQTPGQGLQFLFEYFSETQRNKGNFPGRFSGRQFSNSRSEMNVSTLELGDSALYLCASSLRQEGPLHFGNGTRLTVT.

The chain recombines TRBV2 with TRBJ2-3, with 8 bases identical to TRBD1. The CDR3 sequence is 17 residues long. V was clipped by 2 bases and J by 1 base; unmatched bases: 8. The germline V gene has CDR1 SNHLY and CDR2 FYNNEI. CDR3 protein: CASSEFPGQGGTDTQYF. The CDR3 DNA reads TGTGCCAGCAGTGAATTCCCCGGACAGGGCGGCACAGATACGCAGTATTTT.

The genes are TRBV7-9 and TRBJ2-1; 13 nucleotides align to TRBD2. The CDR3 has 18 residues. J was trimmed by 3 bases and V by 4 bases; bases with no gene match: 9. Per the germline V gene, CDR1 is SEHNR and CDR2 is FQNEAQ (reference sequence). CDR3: CASSSPQTSGGNYNEQFF. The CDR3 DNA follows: TGTGCCAGCAGCTCGCCACAGACTAGCGGGGGGAACTACAATGAGCAGTTCTTC.

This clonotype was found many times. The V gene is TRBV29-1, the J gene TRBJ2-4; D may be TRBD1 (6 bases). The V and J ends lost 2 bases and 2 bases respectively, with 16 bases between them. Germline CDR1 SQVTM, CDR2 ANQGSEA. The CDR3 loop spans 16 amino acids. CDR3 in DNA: TGCAGCGTTGAAAACAGGACAGCTATAACCAAAAACATTCAGTACTTC. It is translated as CSVENRTAITKNIQYF.